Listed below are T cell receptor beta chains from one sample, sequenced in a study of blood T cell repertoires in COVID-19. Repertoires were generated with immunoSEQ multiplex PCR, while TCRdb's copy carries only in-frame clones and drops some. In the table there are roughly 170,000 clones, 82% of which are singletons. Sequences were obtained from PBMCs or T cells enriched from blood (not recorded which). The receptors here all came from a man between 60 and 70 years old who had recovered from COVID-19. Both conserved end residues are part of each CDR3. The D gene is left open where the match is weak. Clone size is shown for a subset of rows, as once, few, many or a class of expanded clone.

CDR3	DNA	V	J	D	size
CASSALGHPTYEQYF	TGTGCCAGCAGCGCCCTGGGACACCCTACCTACGAGCAGTACTTC	TRBV9	TRBJ2-7	NA	NA
CASSSFVYGVSNDGQFF	TGTGCCAGCAGCTCGTTCGTTTACGGGGTTTCCAACGACGGGCAGTTCTTC	TRBV11-2	TRBJ2-1	NA	once
CASSLNTVSQETQYF	TGTGCCAGCAGCTTAAATACAGTATCTCAAGAGACCCAGTACTTC	TRBV7-8	TRBJ2-5	NA	NA
CASSLSHNGNTIYF	TGTGCCAGCAGTTTATCTCACAATGGAAACACCATATATTTT	TRBV27	TRBJ1-3	NA	NA
CSVEQTGAYEQYF	TGCAGCGTTGAACAAACAGGGGCCTACGAGCAGTACTTC	TRBV29-1	TRBJ2-7	TRBD1	many
CASSLGASQPQHF	TGCGCCAGCAGCTTGGGGGCCTCGCAGCCCCAGCATTTT	TRBV5-1	TRBJ1-5	NA	NA
CASSRDNFYEQYF	TGTGCCAGCAGTAGGGACAACTTCTACGAGCAGTACTTC	TRBV6-5	TRBJ2-7	NA	NA
CASSRSSGSAGELFF	TGTGCCAGCAGTAGGTCGAGCGGGAGCGCCGGGGAGCTGTTTTTT	TRBV28	TRBJ2-2	TRBD2	NA
CASSLAGENTEAFF	TGTGCCAGCAGTTTAGCAGGGGAAAACACTGAAGCTTTCTTT	TRBV28	TRBJ1-1	NA	NA
CASSEFLPGQPTFSYGYTF	TGCGCCAGCAGTGAGTTTTTACCGGGACAGCCTACCTTTAGCTATGGCTACACCTTC	TRBV10-2	TRBJ1-2	TRBD1	once
CATSSPGEGYEQYF	TGTGCCACCAGCAGCCCTGGGGAGGGCTACGAGCAGTACTTC	TRBV15	TRBJ2-7	TRBD2	NA
CASRPRTGEKLFF	TGTGCCAGCAGACCCAGGACAGGTGAAAAACTGTTTTTT	TRBV7-9	TRBJ1-4	TRBD1	NA
CASSAGLIMGGEQFF	TGTGCCAGCAGTGCGGGGCTAATCATGGGGGGTGAGCAGTTCTTC	TRBV2	TRBJ2-1	NA	NA
CASTGEVITEAFF	TGTGCCAGCACGGGGGAGGTTATAACTGAAGCTTTCTTT	TRBV7-8	TRBJ1-1	NA	few
CAWSEAGRGSPLHF	TGTGCCTGGAGCGAGGCAGGGAGGGGTTCACCCCTCCACTTT	TRBV30	TRBJ1-6	NA	NA
CASRGGGSSYNEQFF	TGTGCCAGCAGGGGGGGTGGGAGCTCCTACAATGAGCAGTTCTTC	TRBV7-2	TRBJ2-1	NA	NA
CASSQERRETQYF	TGTGCCAGCAGCCAAGAAAGGAGGGAGACCCAGTACTTC	TRBV3-1/TRBV3-2	TRBJ2-5	NA	NA
CASSPTDRGLIYEQYF	TGTGCCAGCAGCCCGACGGACAGGGGGTTAATCTACGAGCAGTACTTC	TRBV13	TRBJ2-7	TRBD1	NA